Shown below are 9 T cell receptor beta chains from a single sample sequenced in a study of OX40 agonist ivuxolimab in advanced cancers. Using immunoSEQ multiplex PCR, the repertoire was profiled, and TCRdb retains in-frame clones only, with some absent. This table holds roughly 80,000 clones, roughly 90% found once. Material: CD4+ or CD8+ T cells sorted from blood, obtained in a trial of the OX40 agonist ivuxolimab. These TCRs come from an adult with an advanced solid tumor such as melanoma, head and neck, liver or kidney cancer.

The CDR3 sequence: CARSGREVGDTEAFF. The CDR3, as DNA: TGTGCCAGATCGGGGAGGGAGGTTGGGGACACTGAAGCTTTCTTT. V is TRBV27 and J is TRBJ1-1; D gene uncertain. Germline-derived CDR1 and CDR2 are MNHEY and SMNVEV (reference sequence). The V and J ends lost 9 bases and 3 bases respectively, with 20 bases between them. This CDR3 is built from 15 residues.

CDR3 DNA: TGTGCCAGCAGTATTACAGGACCCTCTGGAAACACCATATATTTT. This translates into CASSITGPSGNTIYF. This chain joins TRBV6-5 and TRBJ1-3, with a tentative D call TRBD1 (5 bases). Trimming stripped 5 bases from V and 0 bases from J, with 11 bases between. The CDR3 runs to 15 residues. CDR1 is MNHEY, CDR2 SVGAGI, per germline.

The rearrangement uses TRBV5-1 and TRBJ2-7, with TRBD1 matching 7 bases. This CDR3 spans 16 amino acids. With 4 bases clipped from V and 6 bases from J, the junction kept 16 bases outside the gene matches. Per the germline V gene, CDR1 is SGHRS and CDR2 is YFSETQ. CDR3 protein: CASSGQDRRLRGEQYF. The CDR3 DNA reads TGCGCCAGCAGCGGCCAGGACAGGCGGTTAAGGGGCGAGCAGTACTTC.

The chain is built from TRBV6-5 and TRBJ2-7; tentatively, D is TRBD1 or TRBD2 (6 bases each). The germline gives CDR1 MNHEY, CDR2 SVGAGI. The germline V and J ends were trimmed by 4 bases and 7 bases, with 11 bases remaining between them. This CDR3 is 12 amino acids long. CDR3 amino acids: CASSSRGGEQYF. The CDR3, as DNA: TGTGCCAGCAGTTCCCGAGGGGGGGAGCAGTACTTC.

The rearrangement links TRBV5-5 to TRBJ2-7; the D is unclear. V lost 6 bases to trimming and J lost 1 base, with 14 bases between them. The CDR3 covers 14 residues. In germline, CDR1 is SGHKS, CDR2 YYEKEE (reference sequence). The CDR3 sequence is CASTPYLGSYEQYF. For the CDR3, the DNA is TGTGCCAGCACCCCCTATTTGGGTTCCTACGAGCAGTACTTC. Based on the CDR3 plus reference TRBV5-5 and TRBJ2-7, the full variable domain is DAGVTQSPTHLIKTRGQQVTLRCSPISGHKSVSWYQQVLGQGPQFIFQYYEKEERGRGNFPDRFSARQFPNYSSELNVNALLLGDSALYLCASTPYLGSYEQYFGPGTRLTVT.

This clone was seen a handful of times. This chain connects TRBV6-6 to TRBJ2-7; 12 bases agree with TRBD2. The CDR3 loop spans 15 amino acids. V lost 6 bases to trimming and J lost 6 bases; unmatched junction nucleotides: 9. CDR1 MNHNY and CDR2 SVGAGI come from the germline V gene (reference sequence). CDR3 region: CASRDSSGRAAEQYF. The DNA for the CDR3 is TGTGCCAGCAGGGACTCTAGCGGGAGGGCCGCCGAGCAGTACTTC.

This clone was seen a few times. The chain carries TRBV2 and TRBJ1-4; D unresolved. The germline CDR1 and CDR2 sequences are SNHLY and FYNNEI. With 6 bases removed from V and 0 bases from J, the gap between germline ends came to 8 bases. This CDR3 is built from 14 residues. DNA for the CDR3: TGTGCCAGCAGCAATGGGGCAACTAATGAAAAACTGTTTTTT. Its protein product is CASSNGATNEKLFF. The variable domain in full, with the rest retrieved from reference TRBV2 and TRBJ1-4, is EPEVTQTPSHQVTQMGQEVILRCVPISNHLYFYWYRQILGQKVEFLVSFYNNEISEKSEIFDDQFSVERPDGSNFTLKIRSTKLEDSAMYFCASSNGATNEKLFFGSGTQLSVL.

This chain uses TRBV27 with TRBJ1-1; TRBD1 agrees at 7 bases. The V gene end was trimmed by 6 bases and the J gene end by 8 bases; junction bases not matched to a gene: 15. This CDR3 comprises 15 residues. Germline values: CDR1 MNHEY, CDR2 SMNVEV (reference sequence). Here the CDR3 DNA reads TGTGCCAGCAGGGACGGGGACAGTGCAAGTAGAGAAGCTTTCTTT. Amino acid sequence: CASRDGDSASREAFF.

This chain connects TRBV29-1 to TRBJ1-5; D not resolved. CDR3 length: 14 amino acids. Germline assignment: CDR1 SQVTM and CDR2 ANQGSEA. The ends were cut back, 5 bases at V and 1 base at J, with 12 bases in the middle. The CDR3 DNA is TGCAGCGTTCGAACCGGACCGAGCAATCAGCCCCAGCATTTT. Protein: CSVRTGPSNQPQHF.